This TCR beta chain was retrieved from a study of cytomegalovirus exposure and HLA in healthy donors. Background on the study: The same platform was used for the roughly 120 validation repertoires and the approximately 670 first-cohort repertoires, a later analysis reported. Findings and caveats of the study: In vitro experiments confirmed that three CMV-associated chains were specific for CMV antigens. The investigators catalogued 164 TCR beta chains as cytomegalovirus-associated.

This CDR3 has 14 amino acids. V was cut by 6 bases and J by 5 bases, with 17 bases left in between. From germline, CDR1 is ENHRY and CDR2 SYGVKD. On this clone: As yet, its antigen is unknown.

The data were produced by immunoSEQ multiplex PCR, yet TCRdb's version contains in-frame clones alone and is incomplete. Among about 130,000 clones listed, approximately 90% were seen once. This TCR was sampled from a woman aged 30 to 39 in good health and CMV-seropositive. The chain joins TRBV10-3 to TRBJ2-7; possible D gene TRBD1, 6 bases. The specimen was PBMCs. CDR3 amino acids: CAISASPEGDEQYF. The DNA of the CDR3 is TGTGCCATCAGCGCCAGCCCAGAGGGGGACGAGCAGTACTTC.